This TCR beta chain derives from a study of blood T cell repertoires in COVID-19 (dated by TCRdb to 2019 to 2021). Regarding the complete study: Samples covering the acute and convalescent phases of COVID-19 were provided by collaborators in the United States, Italy and Spain. The prospective study material was composed of cDNA or gDNA derived from T cells, B-cell-depleted T cells, or PBMCs. Subjects who had been exposed to COVID-19, were actively infected with it, or had recovered from it provided the deeply sampled blood TCRbeta repertoires that made up the dataset. The repertoires were released in a freely available public database meant as a resource for research on the immune response to SARS-CoV-2. The samples were drawn from two sources: the first 160 participants of the ongoing ImmuneRACE study, and 1,200 or so subjects contributed by 6 global collaborators. The sample metadata nearly always contained a de-identified subject ID, COVID-19 status, age in years and sex. Where HLA class I and class II types were available, the types were taken from metadata supplied by the sample provider, not from assay-based typing. Beyond this particular receptor, the publication reports: Clinical and demographic metadata were provided uncurated, with the amount varying by source and participant.

TCRbeta CDR3 regions were amplified from genomic DNA by means of the immunoSEQ Assay, a bias-controlled multiplex PCR. As for the original processing: The number of nucleated cells in each sample was estimated by amplification of reference gene primers within the assay. To quantify the absolute abundance of each unique TCRbeta CDR3 rearrangement, sequence reads were collapsed and filtered. Productive Simpson clonality was computed per sample as the square root of Simpson's diversity index over productive rearrangements. Imported from immuneACCESS, the table was reduced by TCRdb to in-frame sequences with V and J called. These copies leave out some clones; in studies compared against another copy, an unresolved V gene accounts for under half, and the cause of the remainder is not known. V and J calls and clone size are given by that table; D and trimming were obtained from the DNA. Within this sample are about 200,000 clones, with more than 70% of them counted one time only. The top ten constitute approximately 8% of the sample.

Sequences SGHVS (CDR1) and FNYEAQ (CDR2) are obtained from the germline V gene. Deletion took 4 bases off V and 3 bases off J, with a span of 16 bases between the germline ends. From cysteine to phenylalanine, the CDR3 is 16 amino acids long. Only the CDR3 region is kept as DNA, spanning 48 bases read in frame from base 1. Comments on this clone: No cognate antigen has been identified for it. It has no much larger one-base neighbor in the sample; base qualities were not kept.

Enrolling through a virtual design, the prospective study's participants ranged in age from roughly 18 to 95 years and lived across roughly 23 United States geographic areas. In the prospective study, participants were assigned to cohorts based on the clinical history participants reported in a screening survey and a study questionnaire. Recovered participants in ImmuneRACE Cohort 3 were defined by two consecutive negative NP/OP PCR tests, clearance by a healthcare professional, or resolution of symptoms. Each participant in the prospective study had whole blood, serum and a nasopharyngeal or oropharyngeal swab collected by mobile phlebotomists. Participants in the prospective study had the option to provide additional blood draws and questionnaires over a roughly 2-month period. Blood samples from the prospective study were shipped frozen or at room temperature prior to DNA extraction.

The material sequenced was PBMCs or T cells enriched from blood (not recorded which). The sequence is built from TRBV7-6 and TRBJ2-1; D gene: possibly TRBD2, on 5 matching bases. The source of this sequence is a woman younger than 35 who had recovered from COVID-19. The nucleotide sequence reads as follows: TGTGCCAGCAGCTCCCGGCTCGGGGAGTACTACAATGAGCAGTTCTTC. The translation is CASSSRLGEYYNEQFF.